The rows below give T cell receptor beta chains drawn from one sample of a study of PD-1 blockade in classical Hodgkin lymphoma. Data came from immunoSEQ multiplex PCR; TCRdb stores just in-frame clones and leaves some out. The table shows under 80,000 clones, with about 94% occurring only once. Sequenced sample: peripheral blood mononuclear cells (PBMCs). These receptors originate from a human donor with classical Hodgkin lymphoma. Each CDR3 is given with its conserved first and last residue. The order of the fields is V gene, J gene, clone size, D gene, CDR3 DNA, CDR3 protein. D genes are given only for firm matches. Rows give clone size only sometimes, using once, few, many, or a class for an expanded clone.

TRBV7-2	TRBJ2-7	NA	NA	TGTGCCAGCAGCTATGGGACCTCCGTTCCCCCCTACGAGCAGTACTTC	CASSYGTSVPPYEQYF
TRBV7-9	TRBJ1-1	few	NA	TGTGCCAGCAGCTTAGGGTTGAGTGGCAGTAGGCGGAACACTGAAGCTTTCTTT	CASSLGLSGSRRNTEAFF
TRBV14	TRBJ2-4	NA	TRBD2	TGTGCCAGCAGCCAAGCTAGCGGGGGGTTGTACATTCAGTACTTC	CASSQASGGLYIQYF
TRBV19	TRBJ2-1	NA	NA	TGTGCCAGTAGTATCCCACAGGGTCGGGCCTACAATGAGCAGTTCTTC	CASSIPQGRAYNEQFF
TRBV6-5	TRBJ2-4	NA	NA	TGTGCCAGCCGGGCCCGTGACGGCATTCAGTACTTC	CASRARDGIQYF
TRBV21-1	TRBJ1-1	NA	NA	TGTGCCAGCAGCAAAGAAAGACGGACTAACACTGAAGCTTTCTTT	CASSKERRTNTEAFF
TRBV5-6	TRBJ1-1	once	NA	TGTGCCAGCAGCTCAGCCGGGGTTCGGAACACTGAAGCTTTCTTT	CASSSAGVRNTEAFF
TRBV7-2	TRBJ1-1	NA	TRBD1	TGTGCCAGCAGCTTTAGACAGGGTTTGGGAACTGAAGCTTTCTTT	CASSFRQGLGTEAFF
TRBV11-2	TRBJ1-2	NA	NA	TGTGCCAGCAGCCCTATTAATGGAGTTCTTAACTATGGCTACACCTTC	CASSPINGVLNYGYTF
TRBV9	TRBJ1-1	NA	TRBD1	TGTGCCAGCAGCGTAGGACCCAATGCCCGGACAGGGGGGGACACTGAAGCTTTCTTT	CASSVGPNARTGGDTEAFF
TRBV7-9	TRBJ1-5	NA	NA	TGTGCCAGCAGCTTAGCCAATCAGCCCCAGCATTTT	CASSLANQPQHF
TRBV2	TRBJ2-1	few	NA	TGTGCCAGCATGGCAGGCTCCTACAATGAGCAGTTCTTC	CASMAGSYNEQFF
TRBV5-6	TRBJ1-5	NA	TRBD1	TGTGCCAGCAGCTTGTTATCTGGGACAGGGGATCAGCCCCAGCATTTT	CASSLLSGTGDQPQHF
TRBV27	TRBJ1-6	NA	NA	TGTGCCAGCAGTTGGGGGGTTCCTGGCTCGAGCTCCTATAATTCACCCCTCCACTTT	CASSWGVPGSSSYNSPLHF
TRBV18	TRBJ2-7	NA	NA	TGTGCCAGCTCCTCCGATGACGGAGCCTACGAGCAGTACTTC	CASSSDDGAYEQYF
TRBV15	TRBJ1-1	NA	TRBD1	TGTGCCACCAGCAGAGATGGGGGGACAGTGAACACTGAAGCTTTCTTT	CATSRDGGTVNTEAFF
TRBV28	TRBJ1-2	NA	NA	TGTGCCAGCAGTGCGACCCTTGGCTACACCTTC	CASSATLGYTF
TRBV5-4	TRBJ2-3	NA	TRBD1	TGTGCCAGCAGCTCTCCGGGGACAGGAGGAATAGATACGCAGTATTTT	CASSSPGTGGIDTQYF
TRBV4-3	TRBJ1-4	NA	TRBD1	TGCGCCAGCAGCCAAGATCTCGGGACAGGGGTTGAAAAACTGTTTTTT	CASSQDLGTGVEKLFF
TRBV5-4	TRBJ2-7	NA	TRBD2	TGTGCCACCGGAGGCGGGGGACTTTACGAGCAGTACTTC	CATGGGGLYEQYF
TRBV2	TRBJ2-3	NA	TRBD2	TGTGCCAGCAGACCGACTAGCGGGGGGACAGATACGCAGTATTTT	CASRPTSGGTDTQYF
TRBV7-8	TRBJ2-3	NA	TRBD1	TGTGCCAGCAGCTCGCGGGACAGGGCCTATTTT	CASSSRDRAYF
TRBV5-1	TRBJ1-2	NA	TRBD1	TGCGCCAGCAGCCCCATCGGGACAGGGGAGAGTGTGCGCTATGGCTACACCTTC	CASSPIGTGESVRYGYTF
TRBV10-3	TRBJ2-7	NA	NA	TGTGCCATCAGTGAGTCGTTCTCTCCCGACAGGCCCGATTACTACGAGCAGTACTTC	CAISESFSPDRPDYYEQYF
TRBV7-9	TRBJ2-3	NA	NA	TGTGCCAGCAGCTCCCGGACTATTATCACAGATACGCAGTATTTT	CASSSRTIITDTQYF
TRBV9	TRBJ2-3	NA	TRBD1	TGTGCCAGCAGCACCCAGCGGAAGACAGGGGGCACAGATACGCAGTATTTT	CASSTQRKTGGTDTQYF
TRBV5-1	TRBJ2-5	few	TRBD1	TGCGCCAGCAGCCCCCCGGGTGCGACAGGGTCAGAGACCCAGTACTTC	CASSPPGATGSETQYF
TRBV18	TRBJ2-1	once	NA	TGTGCCAGCTCACCAGGCGGCAATGAGCAGTTCTTC	CASSPGGNEQFF
TRBV14	TRBJ1-2	NA	NA	TGTGCCAGCAGCCACCGTTATGGGACGGCTAACTATGGCTACACCTTC	CASSHRYGTANYGYTF
TRBV5-6	TRBJ2-3	NA	TRBD2	TGTGCCAGCAGCTTGGGGCGGGGGGTCACAGATACGCAGTATTTT	CASSLGRGVTDTQYF
TRBV7-2	TRBJ2-7	NA	TRBD1	TGTGCCAGCAGCACCCGGACAGGGATGAATCTCTACGAGCAGTACTTC	CASSTRTGMNLYEQYF
TRBV9	TRBJ1-2	NA	TRBD1	TGTGCCAGCAGCGCCCAATTGGGACAGGGGGATGGCTACACCTTC	CASSAQLGQGDGYTF
TRBV30	TRBJ2-1	once	NA	TGTGCCTGGACAGAGAGCTCCTACAATGAGCAGTTCTTC	CAWTESSYNEQFF
TRBV7-9	TRBJ1-1	NA	NA	TGTGCCAGCAGCTTAGCTTGGTCCACTGAAGCTTTCTTT	CASSLAWSTEAFF
TRBV5-1	TRBJ1-2	NA	NA	TGCGCCAGCAGCCTAGTGGGCAATCCACCCTATGGCTACACCTTC	CASSLVGNPPYGYTF
TRBV18	TRBJ1-2	NA	NA	TGTGCCAGCTCCACCCTAATGGCTGACGCCTTGGGAGGCTACACCTTC	CASSTLMADALGGYTF
TRBV7-2	TRBJ1-2	NA	TRBD1	TGTGCCAGCAGCTCGACAGGGAAGGGGGTCTTTGGCTACACCTTC	CASSSTGKGVFGYTF
TRBV7-2	TRBJ1-2	NA	NA	TGTGCCAGCAGGCCCCCCCCAACCCGGAAAACAGAAAACTATGGCTACACCTTC	CASRPPPTRKTENYGYTF
TRBV25-1	TRBJ2-1	few	TRBD1	TGTGCCAGCAGAAAGACAGGGGGCGCTTACAATGAGCAGTTCTTC	CASRKTGGAYNEQFF
TRBV7-9	TRBJ1-6	NA	NA	TGTGCCAGCAGCCAAGGACCGGCTTTGAATTCACCCCTCCACTTT	CASSQGPALNSPLHF